The T cell receptor beta chain described here comes from a study of cytomegalovirus exposure and HLA in healthy donors. Primers included in the PCR were 60 Vbeta and 13 Jbeta primers. Clones were read by immunoSEQ multiplex PCR, and TCRdb kept only the in-frame ones, dropping some. This table holds around 80,000 clones, over 9% found once. General observations from the study: The study listed roughly 160 cytomegalovirus-associated TCR beta chains. In vitro confirmation showed three CMV-associated chains to be CMV antigen specific. A link between a missense DCLRE1C variant and TCR beta V- and J-gene trimming emerged from a later analysis.

The CDR3 covers 13 residues. Germline values: CDR1 SGHRS, CDR2 YFSETQ. The V end lost 4 bases, the J end lost 7 bases, and 14 bases lay between the germline ends. This clone has only a few counts. Its antigen is unidentified. Healthy bone marrow donors supplied every sample. Sequencing input: PBMCs. The rearrangement uses TRBV5-1 and TRBJ1-1; D possibly corresponds to TRBD1 (5 bases). This sequence was found in a man aged 60 to 69 in good health and CMV-seropositive. The chain's CDR3 is CASSPRQGGEAFF. Here the CDR3 DNA reads TGCGCCAGCAGCCCCCGCCAGGGTGGTGAAGCTTTCTTT.